These 32 T cell receptor beta chains were sequenced from one sample in a study of shared clonotypes between healthy human individuals. Measured with immunoSEQ multiplex PCR; TCRdb has only the in-frame clones, and not every one. Here the sample spans around 990,000 clones, roughly 80% being singletons. The sequenced sample consisted of memory CD4+ T cells from PBMCs. As for subset: CD45RA-negative fraction. The receptors derive from a young man in good health. Some clones in this sample may be carry-over from other donors' samples.

The chain links TRBV28 to TRBJ2-3; either TRBD1 or TRBD2 may supply D (5 bases each). Germline loops: CDR1 MDHEN, CDR2 SYDVKM. The CDR3 has 15 amino acids. V was trimmed by 2 bases and J by 2 bases, leaving 11 bases between them. The CDR3 DNA reads as TGTGCCAGCAGTTTACGATGGGGGATCACAGATACGCAGTATTTT. It encodes CASSLRWGITDTQYF. The full variable domain, with the rest looked up from reference TRBV28 and TRBJ2-3, is DVKVTQSSRYLVKRTGEKVFLECVQDMDHENMFWYRQDPGLGLRLIYFSYDVKMKEKGDIPEGYSVSREKKERFSLILESASTNQTSMYLCASSLRWGITDTQYFGPGTRLTVL.

This clone was seen only a few times. The chain links TRBV7-8 to TRBJ2-1, with D unclear. There are 13 residues in the CDR3. The V end was cut by 0 bases, the J end by 4 bases, with 4 bases between. The germline V gene encodes CDR1 SGHVS and CDR2 FQNEAQ. This chain's CDR3 is CASSLAFYNEQFF. As DNA, the CDR3 is TGTGCCAGCAGCTTAGCTTTTTACAATGAGCAGTTCTTC.

This sequence joins TRBV27 and TRBJ2-6, with a tentative D call TRBD2 (5 bases). The CDR3 has 16 residues. Germline assignment: CDR1 MNHEY and CDR2 SMNVEV (reference sequence). Trimming removed 3 bases from V and 0 bases from J, with 9 bases in between. Written as DNA, the CDR3 is TGTGCCAGCAGTTTGGACGGGATCTCTGGGGCCAACGTCCTGACTTTC. Translation gives CASSLDGISGANVLTF.

The chain recombines TRBV30 with TRBJ2-5, with 7 nucleotides matching TRBD1. Per the germline V gene, CDR1 is GTSNPN and CDR2 is SVGIG (reference sequence). After removal of 5 bases from V and 7 bases from J, the junction contained 7 bases not matched to a gene. This CDR3 has 12 residues. The CDR3 DNA is TGTGCCTGGGGTGACAGGGCCGGGACCCAGTACTTC. The encoded protein is CAWGDRAGTQYF.

This rearrangement joins TRBV7-2 to TRBJ2-6; D perhaps matches TRBD2 (5 bases). The length of the CDR3 is 18 residues. Germline CDR1 SGHTA, CDR2 FQGNSA. The ends were cut back, 2 bases at V and 0 bases at J, with 14 bases in the middle. The CDR3 is CASSLFGRLPSGANVLTF. The CDR3 coding sequence is TGTGCCAGCAGCTTATTTGGCAGACTACCCTCTGGGGCCAACGTCCTGACTTTC. The full variable domain, completed using reference TRBV7-2 and TRBJ2-6, is GAGVSQSPSNKVTEKGKDVELRCDPISGHTALYWYRQSLGQGLEFLIYFQGNSAPDKSGLPSDRFSAERTGGSVSTLTIQRTQQEDSAVYLCASSLFGRLPSGANVLTFGAGSRLTVL.

The rearrangement uses TRBV7-9 and TRBJ2-1, with D possibly matching TRBD1 (6 bases). CDR1 and CDR2 from the germline V gene are SEHNR and FQNEAQ (reference sequence). V dropped 5 bases and J dropped 11 bases, with 28 bases sitting between them. This CDR3 comprises 17 residues. In nucleotides, the CDR3 is TGTGCCAGCAGCCTCGGCTCCCCGGGACAATCTACAATGAAGCAGTTCTTC. It specifies CASSLGSPGQSTMKQFF.

The chain links TRBV19 to TRBJ1-2; D is perhaps TRBD1 (6 bases). Germline-derived CDR1 and CDR2 are LNHDA and SQIVND (reference sequence). The CDR3 runs 16 residues. V lost 1 base to trimming and J lost 7 bases, with 19 bases between them. The CDR3 coding sequence is TGTGCCAGTAGTATAGTCTGGGAACAGGGAGCGGCTGGCTACACCTTC. It translates to CASSIVWEQGAAGYTF.

The CDR3 DNA follows: TGTGCCAGCAGTTTAGGCACCACCCATCAGCCCCAGCATTTT. Protein sequence: CASSLGTTHQPQHF. V gene TRBV28 combines with J gene TRBJ1-5; D call uncertain. The germline V gene has CDR1 MDHEN and CDR2 SYDVKM. This CDR3 has 14 amino acids. V was clipped by 2 bases and J by 5 bases, with 10 bases between them.

In the case of this clone: This sample includes further DNA sequences coding for the same CDR3. V gene TRBV5-4 combines with J gene TRBJ2-7; a possible D gene is TRBD2 (6 bases). The CDR3 length is 13 residues. Per the germline V gene, CDR1 is SGHNT and CDR2 is YYREEE (reference sequence). With 2 bases removed from V and 2 bases from J, the gap between germline ends came to 8 bases. The CDR3: CASSFGGTYEQYF. DNA of the CDR3: TGTGCCAGCAGCTTTGGCGGGACCTACGAGCAGTACTTC.

This rearrangement joins TRBV19 to TRBJ2-1; D tentatively reads TRBD1 or TRBD2 (5 bases each). Trimming removed 1 base from V and 0 bases from J, with 7 bases in between. The CDR3 covers 15 residues. From germline, CDR1 is LNHDA and CDR2 SQIVND (reference sequence). The CDR3 bases are TGTGCCAGTAGTATAGGGGACCCCTCCTACAATGAGCAGTTCTTC. This translates into CASSIGDPSYNEQFF.

The gene calls are TRBV6-5 and TRBJ2-7; 13 nucleotides match TRBD2. This CDR3 contains 15 residues. The V gene end was trimmed by 4 bases and the J gene end by 4 bases; junction bases not matched to a gene: 4. Germline V gene sequence: CDR1 MNHEY, CDR2 SVGAGI. The CDR3 is CASSWTSGGRYEQYF. In DNA form, the CDR3 reads TGTGCCAGCAGTTGGACTAGCGGGGGTCGGTACGAGCAGTACTTC.

V is TRBV7-2 and J is TRBJ2-3; no clear D gene. The ends were cut back, 1 base at V and 3 bases at J, with 17 bases in the middle. This CDR3 contains 17 residues. Germline lookup yields CDR1 SGHTA and CDR2 FQGNSA. CDR3 sequence: CASSLVRPMSGTDTQYF. The CDR3 DNA follows: TGTGCCAGCAGCTTAGTGAGGCCTATGTCTGGTACAGATACGCAGTATTTT.

The rearrangement links TRBV5-1 to TRBJ2-5; 8 nucleotides align to TRBD1. V lost 4 bases and J lost 1; bases outside the gene matches: 3. The CDR3 loop spans 14 amino acids. Germline CDR1 and CDR2: SGHRS and YFSETQ. The CDR3 loop reads CASSKGTGQETQYF. Here the CDR3 DNA reads TGCGCCAGCAGCAAGGGGACAGGCCAAGAGACCCAGTACTTC.

V gene TRBV27 combines with J gene TRBJ2-1, with TRBD2 as a possible D gene (5 bases). This CDR3 region has 11 residues. Trimming took 7 bases from V and 15 from J, leaving 16 bases between them. Germline CDR1 reads MNHEY; CDR2 reads SMNVEV (reference sequence). The chain's CDR3 is CASTENERWFF. CDR3 sequence (DNA): TGTGCCAGCACGGAGAACGAGCGGTGGTTCTTC.

CDR3 amino acids: CASSLAVGVTDNEQFF. For the CDR3, the DNA is TGCGCCAGCAGCTTGGCGGTCGGGGTAACCGACAATGAGCAGTTCTTC. J is TRBJ2-1 and V is TRBV5-1; possibly TRBD2 for D (5 bases). The CDR3 runs to 16 residues. The germline V and J ends were trimmed by 0 bases and 5 bases, with 15 bases remaining between them. CDR1 is SGHRS and CDR2 is YFSETQ in the germline V gene. The entire variable domain, with the rest obtained from reference TRBV5-1 and TRBJ2-1, is as follows: KAGVTQTPRYLIKTRGQQVTLSCSPISGHRSVSWYQQTPGQGLQFLFEYFSETQRNKGNFPGRFSGRQFSNSRSEMNVSTLELGDSALYLCASSLAVGVTDNEQFFGPGTRLTVL.

This clone appeared once. The chain links TRBV28 to TRBJ2-7; possibly TRBD2 for D (6 bases). CDR1 and CDR2 (germline): MDHEN, SYDVKM. V lost 7 bases to trimming and J lost 0 bases, with 22 bases between them. The CDR3 spans 17 residues. For the CDR3, the DNA is TGTGCCAGCACTCCCTGGGGGAAAGGCGGGATCTCCTACGAGCAGTACTTC. Translating it yields CASTPWGKGGISYEQYF.

The chain carries TRBV7-9 and TRBJ1-2, with D unclear. Trimming removed 0 bases from V and 3 bases from J, with 8 bases in between. CDR3 length: 14 residues. CDR1 is SEHNR and CDR2 is FQNEAQ in the germline V gene (reference sequence). The CDR3 nucleotides read TGTGCCAGCAGCTTAGCGGGCAGTTACTATGGCTACACCTTC. Translation gives CASSLAGSYYGYTF.

The chain carries TRBV6-1 and TRBJ2-1, with 8 bases identical to TRBD1. CDR1 is MNHNS, CDR2 SASEGT, per germline. With 2 bases clipped from V and 9 bases from J, the junction kept 18 bases outside the gene matches. The CDR3 runs to 18 residues. CDR3 amino acids: CASSEILGQDVLQGEQFF. The CDR3 region has the DNA TGTGCCAGCAGTGAAATTTTGGGACAGGACGTCCTACAAGGTGAGCAGTTCTTC.

In this sample, this clone turned up once. The CDR3 loop reads CASSVELAGGGEQFF. The CDR3 coding sequence is TGTGCCAGCAGCGTAGAACTAGCGGGAGGAGGGGAGCAGTTCTTC. This chain joins TRBV9 and TRBJ2-1; 12 nucleotides line up with TRBD2. V shed 0 bases, J shed 10 bases, and the junction held 5 bases outside the gene matches. This CDR3 is 15 amino acids long. The germline V gene encodes CDR1 SGDLS and CDR2 YYNGEE.

The rearrangement links TRBV7-9 to TRBJ2-7; D might be TRBD2 (6 bases). Looked up from germline, CDR1 is SEHNR and CDR2 is FQNEAQ (reference sequence). V was pared by 5 bases and J by 8 bases, with 19 bases between. This CDR3 comprises 14 residues. Here the CDR3 reads CASSLEWEVYKQYF. In DNA form, the CDR3 reads TGTGCCAGCAGCCTAGAATGGGAGGTGTATAAGCAGTACTTC.

The chain carries TRBV18 and TRBJ2-1; D is uncertain. V lost 5 bases, J lost 13 bases, and 15 bases lay in between. The CDR3 consists of 12 residues. Germline V gene sequence: CDR1 KGHSH, CDR2 LQKENI. The CDR3 loop is CASSNVYSHQFF. CDR3 bases: TGTGCCAGCTCAAATGTCTACTCCCATCAGTTCTTC.

The J gene is TRBJ2-1, the V gene TRBV28; 7 bases map to TRBD1. The germline V gene has CDR1 MDHEN and CDR2 SYDVKM. CDR3 size: 14 residues. Trimming at V came to 5 bases and at J to 1 base, leaving 2 bases not matched to a gene. CDR3 residues: CASSDRESYNEQFF. In nucleotides, the CDR3 is TGTGCCAGCAGTGACAGGGAATCCTACAATGAGCAGTTCTTC. Filled out from reference TRBV28 and TRBJ2-1, the complete variable domain reads DVKVTQSSRYLVKRTGEKVFLECVQDMDHENMFWYRQDPGLGLRLIYFSYDVKMKEKGDIPEGYSVSREKKERFSLILESASTNQTSMYLCASSDRESYNEQFFGPGTRLTVL.

J is TRBJ1-2 and V is TRBV5-4; 7 nucleotides align to TRBD1. Germline CDR1 and CDR2: SGHNT and YYREEE (reference sequence). Trimming at V came to 3 bases and at J to 3 bases, leaving 5 bases not matched to a gene. The CDR3 has 14 residues. The CDR3 coding sequence is TGTGCCAGCAGCTCGGGGACAGATTACTATGGCTACACCTTC. Protein product: CASSSGTDYYGYTF.

This clone was detected once. Within the sample, other DNA sequences also encode this same CDR3. The rearrangement joins TRBV5-1 to TRBJ2-6, with D possibly matching TRBD1 (5 bases). The CDR3 runs to 15 residues. V gave up 4 bases and J gave up 1 base, with 9 bases separating them. The germline V gene encodes CDR1 SGHRS and CDR2 YFSETQ. For the CDR3, the DNA is TGCGCCAGCAGCGCGCAGGGTTCTGGGGCCAACGTCCTGACTTTC. Its protein product is CASSAQGSGANVLTF.

The chain has TRBV2 and TRBJ2-7, with 7 bases that match TRBD1. CDR3 length: 12 residues. In germline, CDR1 is SNHLY, CDR2 FYNNEI. J lost 5 bases, V lost 6 bases, and 4 bases had no gene match. The CDR3 DNA follows: TGTGCCAGCAGCGGGGACAGCCACGAGCAGTACTTC. This encodes CASSGDSHEQYF.

The J gene is TRBJ2-7, the V gene TRBV5-6; D perhaps matches TRBD2 (9 bases). Germline V CDR1 and CDR2: SGHDT, YYEEEE. V was shortened by 0 bases and J by 11 bases, with 27 bases between the two germline ends. The CDR3 loop spans 17 amino acids. The CDR3 coding sequence is TGTGCCAGCAGCTTGGCCGTGACAGGGGACCTAGCGGGATCGGAGTACTTC. Protein sequence: CASSLAVTGDLAGSEYF.

The V call is TRBV27, the J call TRBJ1-2, with 9 bases identical to TRBD1. With 8 bases clipped from V and 8 bases from J, the junction kept 9 bases outside the gene matches. This CDR3 contains 13 residues. Germline assignment: CDR1 MNHEY and CDR2 SMNVEV (reference sequence). This chain's CDR3 is CASSRTGAYGYTF. The CDR3 DNA is TGTGCCAGCTCCCGGACAGGGGCTTACGGCTACACCTTC.

This CDR3 reads CASSDVSHHGSAQHF. The CDR3 DNA sequence: TGTGCCAGCAGTGACGTCAGCCACCACGGATCCGCCCAGCATTTT. The V gene is TRBV2, the J gene TRBJ1-5; D is unclear. The V end lost 3 bases, the J end lost 11 bases, and 20 bases lay between the germline ends. The CDR3 loop spans 15 amino acids. Per germline, CDR1 SNHLY and CDR2 FYNNEI.

The chain joins TRBV4-2 to TRBJ2-7; D may be TRBD2 (6 bases). V was clipped by 1 base and J by 5 bases, with 15 bases between them. The CDR3 runs 15 residues. Germline lookup yields CDR1 LGHNA and CDR2 YNFKEQ. Here the CDR3 reads CASSQAYGGKDEQYF. CDR3 coding DNA: TGTGCCAGCAGCCAAGCTTACGGCGGGAAGGACGAGCAGTACTTC.

V gene TRBV27 combines with J gene TRBJ1-1; TRBD1 matches at 7 bases. CDR1 is MNHEY, CDR2 SMNVEV, per germline (reference sequence). The CDR3 loop spans 15 amino acids. The V segment lost 1 base and the J segment 2 bases; nucleotides outside the gene matches: 4. The CDR3: CASSLYRGDNTEAFF. In DNA, the CDR3 is TGTGCCAGCAGTTTATACAGGGGTGATAACACTGAAGCTTTCTTT.

The V and J genes are TRBV5-6 and TRBJ1-5; D is undetermined. Germline V gene lookup returns CDR1 SGHDT and CDR2 YYEEEE. Trimming shortened V by 2 bases and J by 0 bases, and 9 bases separated the two germline ends. This CDR3 has 15 residues. CDR3 residues: CASSLTPASNQPQHF. CDR3 bases: TGTGCCAGCAGCTTAACACCGGCTAGCAATCAGCCCCAGCATTTT. Combining the CDR3 with reference TRBV5-6 and TRBJ1-5 gives the whole variable domain DAGVTQSPTHLIKTRGQQVTLRCSPKSGHDTVSWYQQALGQGPQFIFQYYEEEERQRGNFPDRFSGHQFPNYSSELNVNALLLGDSALYLCASSLTPASNQPQHFGDGTRLSIL.

This rearrangement joins TRBV30 to TRBJ2-3; no definite D call. The length of the CDR3 is 12 residues. Trimming took 8 bases from V and 3 from J, leaving 12 bases between them. CDR1 and CDR2 (germline): GTSNPN, SVGIG (reference sequence). CDR3 in amino acids: CAAGLETDTQYF. The CDR3 nucleotides read TGTGCCGCCGGTCTGGAGACAGATACGCAGTATTTT.